These 30 T cell receptor beta chains were all obtained from the same sample, sequenced in a study of cytomegalovirus exposure and HLA in healthy donors. The PCR was carried out with 60 Vbeta primers and 13 Jbeta primers. Some clones are missing from TCRdb's copy, which holds only in-frame ones; the method was immunoSEQ multiplex PCR. The sample has about 190,000 clones, 80% to 85% seen once. Sequenced sample: PBMCs. These receptors originate from a woman under 30 in good health and CMV-seropositive.

The rearrangement joins TRBV5-1 to TRBJ2-7; no reliable D call. Germline assignment: CDR1 SGHRS and CDR2 YFSETQ. The CDR3 is made up of 13 amino acids. Trimming removed 0 bases from V and 3 bases from J, with 7 bases in between. CDR3 nucleotides: TGCGCCAGCAGCTTGGGGAGCCGCTACGAGCAGTACTTC. Protein: CASSLGSRYEQYF.

This chain uses TRBV7-9 with TRBJ2-7; 7 nucleotides line up with TRBD2. Trimming cost V 5 bases and J 1 base; bases outside gene matches: 8. This CDR3 has 15 residues. Germline CDR1 SEHNR, CDR2 FQNEAQ (reference sequence). The CDR3: CASSRGGGGSYEQYF. CDR3 nucleotide sequence: TGTGCCAGCAGCCGTGGGGGGGGTGGATCCTACGAGCAGTACTTC.

V and J are TRBV7-3 and TRBJ2-1; 10 nucleotides agree with TRBD2. This CDR3 is 18 amino acids long. V gave up 1 base and J gave up 0 bases; unmatched junction bases: 6. Germline-derived CDR1 and CDR2 are SGHTA and FQGTGA. The CDR3 loop is CASSLSSGGPSSYNEQFF. CDR3 sequence (DNA): TGTGCCAGCAGCTTAAGTAGCGGGGGGCCGAGCTCCTACAATGAGCAGTTCTTC.

The rearrangement links TRBV7-2 to TRBJ1-1, with 7 nucleotides matching TRBD1. This CDR3 is built from 14 residues. The germline CDR1 and CDR2 sequences are SGHTA and FQGNSA. V trimming: 5 bases; J trimming: 0 bases; junction bases outside the gene matches: 3. CDR3 nucleotides: TGTGCCAGCAGCCCGGGACAGTTGAACACTGAAGCTTTCTTT. It codes for CASSPGQLNTEAFF.

This chain links TRBV23-1 with TRBJ1-1; D possibly corresponds to TRBD1 (6 bases). TRBV23-1 is an open reading frame, and its role is uncertain. V lost 0 bases and J lost 5, with 13 bases in between. The CDR3 loop spans 15 amino acids. The CDR3 loop reads CASSQSGRGGTEAFF. The CDR3 DNA is TGCGCCAGCAGTCAATCGGGCAGGGGAGGGACTGAAGCTTTCTTT.

The chain uses TRBV4-1 and TRBJ2-7; TRBD2 agrees at 8 bases. Germline values: CDR1 MGHRA, CDR2 YSYEKL. V dropped 0 bases and J dropped 4; count of bases not matched to a gene: 5. The CDR3 runs to 15 residues. The CDR3 DNA sequence: TGCGCCAGCAGCCAAGAAGGGGCGGGGGGATACGAGCAGTACTTC. Translation: CASSQEGAGGYEQYF.

The CDR3 reads CASRPPLRQGIYGYTF. CDR3 coding DNA: TGTGCCAGCAGGCCGCCGTTAAGGCAGGGGATTTATGGCTACACCTTC. The chain has TRBV11-2 and TRBJ1-2; tentatively, D is TRBD1 (6 bases). V was clipped by 6 bases and J by 5 bases, with 22 bases between them. Germline V gene sequence: CDR1 SGHAT, CDR2 FQNNGV. This CDR3 has 16 residues.

This clone has a single count. The gene calls are TRBV30 and TRBJ1-5; 8 nucleotides match TRBD1. CDR1 and CDR2 from the germline V gene are GTSNPN and SVGIG (reference sequence). The CDR3 length is 13 residues. Trimming took 5 bases from V and 4 from J; bases not matched to a gene: 4. CDR3 region: CAWDRGRNQPQHF. The CDR3 bases are TGTGCCTGGGACAGGGGCCGGAATCAGCCCCAGCATTTT.

J is TRBJ2-7 and V is TRBV6-1; 7 bases align to TRBD1. The CDR3 length is 14 residues. Germline assignment: CDR1 MNHNS and CDR2 SASEGT. Trimming took 11 bases from V and 0 from J; bases not matched to a gene: 10. CDR3 DNA sequence: TGTGCCGGCGGAGACAGGGCTATCTCCTACGAGCAGTACTTC. It yields the protein CAGGDRAISYEQYF.

Here the CDR3 DNA reads TGTGCCAGCAGCTCGGGGAGACAGGGTAATAGCGGGGGCCCGCCCGGGGAGCTGTTTTTT. The encoded protein is CASSSGRQGNSGGPPGELFF. The chain has TRBV5-4 and TRBJ2-2; 9 bases map to TRBD2. J gave up 6 bases and V 3 bases, and 21 bases lay outside the gene matches. There are 20 residues in the CDR3. Germline assignment: CDR1 SGHNT and CDR2 YYREEE (reference sequence).

The chain uses TRBV7-2 and TRBJ1-2, with TRBD1 matching 7 bases. CDR1 is SGHTA, CDR2 FQGNSA, per germline. This CDR3 comprises 16 residues. The V and J ends lost 1 base and 6 bases, in that order; junction bases with no gene match: 11. The CDR3 DNA reads as TGTGCCAGCAGCTTAGACTTCGAGACAGGGCGCCATGGCTACACCTTC. Encoded protein: CASSLDFETGRHGYTF.

This clone was counted a few times. V and J are TRBV11-2 and TRBJ2-1; TRBD2 agrees at 11 bases. J gave up 4 bases and V 5 bases, and 7 bases lay outside the gene matches. The CDR3 covers 16 residues. Germline-derived CDR1 and CDR2 are SGHAT and FQNNGV. CDR3 protein: CASSPRLAGLYNEQFF. As DNA, the CDR3 is TGTGCCAGCAGCCCTCGACTAGCGGGGTTGTACAATGAGCAGTTCTTC.

The V gene is TRBV6-8, the J gene TRBJ2-5; the D gene is possibly TRBD1 (5 bases). V dropped 7 bases and J dropped 4 bases, with 22 bases sitting between them. The CDR3 loop spans 16 amino acids. CDR1 MNHGY and CDR2 SAAAGT come from the germline V gene. CDR3: CASKKAAFRGRETQYF. Here the CDR3 DNA reads TGTGCCAGCAAAAAGGCGGCATTTAGGGGAAGAGAGACCCAGTACTTC.

In DNA, the CDR3 is TGTGCCAGTAGTACAGGACAGGGTAGGAATGAGCAGTTCTTC. Protein sequence: CASSTGQGRNEQFF. This chain uses TRBV19 with TRBJ2-1; 8 bases fit TRBD1. Trimming at V came to 4 bases and at J to 7 bases, leaving 6 bases not matched to a gene. The CDR3 is made up of 14 amino acids. Germline loops: CDR1 LNHDA, CDR2 SQIVND (reference sequence). The full variable domain, its missing parts supplied by reference TRBV19 and TRBJ2-1, is DGGITQSPKYLFRKEGQNVTLSCEQNLNHDAMYWYRQDPGQGLRLIYYSQIVNDFQKGDIAEGYSVSREKKESFPLTVTSAQKNPTAFYLCASSTGQGRNEQFFGPGTRLTVL.

V is TRBV7-2 and J is TRBJ1-2, with 10 bases matching TRBD1. Germline-derived CDR1 and CDR2 are SGHTA and FQGNSA. The length of the CDR3 is 15 residues. Trimming at V came to 1 base and at J to 4 bases, leaving 3 bases not matched to a gene. The DNA of the CDR3 is TGTGCCAGCAGCTTAGTAGGGACAGGGGCCTATGGCTACACCTTC. The encoded protein is CASSLVGTGAYGYTF.

The gene calls are TRBV5-1 and TRBJ2-3, with TRBD1 identical over 7 bases. Trimming took 3 bases from V and 2 from J; bases not matched to a gene: 6. Germline V lookup: CDR1 SGHRS, CDR2 YFSETQ. This CDR3 is built from 15 residues. CDR3 DNA: TGCGCCAGCAGCTCAGAGGACAGGCCCACAGATACGCAGTATTTT. Its protein is CASSSEDRPTDTQYF.

The chain links TRBV11-3 to TRBJ2-1; TRBD2 agrees at 14 bases. V lost 3 bases and J lost 13; bases outside the gene matches: 20. CDR3 length: 19 amino acids. Germline CDR1 reads SGHNT; CDR2 reads YENEEA. The CDR3 DNA reads TGTGCCAGCAGCTTGGGAGCTTTTCGACTAGCGGGGGGGCCTGGTTCTCAGTTCTTC. Its translation: CASSLGAFRLAGGPGSQFF.

The chain couples TRBV11-2 to TRBJ2-1; 13 bases match TRBD2. CDR1 is SGHAT, CDR2 FQNNGV, per germline. This CDR3 contains 14 residues. The trim removed 4 bases at V and 7 bases at J, leaving 1 base unmatched. In DNA form, the CDR3 reads TGTGCCAGCAGCTCACTAGCGGGGGGGAATGAGCAGTTCTTC. Residues: CASSSLAGGNEQFF.

The chain joins TRBV30 to TRBJ1-6; 9 bases are shared with TRBD1. The CDR3 is 13 amino acids. In germline, CDR1 is GTSNPN, CDR2 SVGIG (reference sequence). Trimming removed 5 bases from V and 9 bases from J; junction bases left unmatched: 5. The CDR3 coding sequence is TGTGCCTGGTTCACAGGGGGCGTTTCACCCCTCCACTTT. Protein product: CAWFTGGVSPLHF.

This chain connects TRBV2 to TRBJ1-2, with D tentatively TRBD1 (5 bases). The germline V gene has CDR1 SNHLY and CDR2 FYNNEI. CDR3 length: 15 amino acids. Trimming pared 3 bases from V and 1 base from J, leaving 12 bases between. The CDR3 nucleotides are TGTGCCAGCAGTGACAATCGGGGGAGTAACTATGGCTACACCTTC. Encoded protein: CASSDNRGSNYGYTF. Full variable domain (missing parts from reference TRBV2 and TRBJ1-2): EPEVTQTPSHQVTQMGQEVILRCVPISNHLYFYWYRQILGQKVEFLVSFYNNEISEKSEIFDDQFSVERPDGSNFTLKIRSTKLEDSAMYFCASSDNRGSNYGYTFGSGTRLTVV.

J is TRBJ2-7 and V is TRBV19; D remains unclear. The CDR3 consists of 11 residues. With 3 bases removed from V and 3 bases from J, the gap between germline ends came to 3 bases. Germline CDR1 reads LNHDA; CDR2 reads SQIVND (reference sequence). The CDR3 spells CASSIGYEQYF. As DNA, the CDR3 is TGTGCCAGTAGTATCGGCTACGAGCAGTACTTC.

On this clone: Relative to the germline gene, one junction end is altered; a read error may explain this. The rearrangement uses TRBV7-9 and TRBJ2-7; possible D gene TRBD2, 6 bases. The length of the CDR3 is 13 residues. Germline CDR1 reads SEHNR; CDR2 reads FQNEAQ (reference sequence). The chain's CDR3 is CSSSGLELYEQYF. The CDR3 nucleotides are TGTTCCAGCAGCGGGCTCGAACTCTACGAGCAGTACTTC.

This chain joins TRBV7-2 and TRBJ2-5; TRBD2 agrees at 13 bases. Germline trimming cut 5 bases from V and 4 bases from J; bases unmatched to any gene: 4. CDR1 SGHTA and CDR2 FQGNSA come from the germline V gene. The CDR3 has 15 residues. The CDR3 nucleotides read TGTGCCAGCAGCGCTACTAGCGGGGGGGGAGAGACCCAGTACTTC. It specifies CASSATSGGGETQYF. The variable domain in full, with the rest retrieved from reference TRBV7-2 and TRBJ2-5, is GAGVSQSPSNKVTEKGKDVELRCDPISGHTALYWYRQSLGQGLEFLIYFQGNSAPDKSGLPSDRFSAERTGGSVSTLTIQRTQQEDSAVYLCASSATSGGGETQYFGPGTRLLVL.

The V and J genes are TRBV15 and TRBJ1-4, with D unclear. This CDR3 contains 17 residues. The germline V gene has CDR1 LNHNV and CDR2 YYDKDF (reference sequence). V was pared by 0 bases and J by 6 bases, with 17 bases between. The CDR3 sequence is CATSRDLGSGPYEKLFF. DNA for the CDR3: TGTGCCACCAGCAGAGATCTTGGGAGTGGTCCTTATGAAAAACTGTTTTTT.

The V call is TRBV7-3, the J call TRBJ2-1, with TRBD1 matching over 10 bases. After removal of 5 bases from V and 9 bases from J, the junction contained 7 bases not matched to a gene. The CDR3 has 14 amino acids. The germline CDR1 and CDR2 sequences are SGHTA and FQGTGA. CDR3 nucleotide sequence: TGTGCCAGCAGCACCCGACAGGGGGCGGGTGAGCAGTTCTTC. Protein: CASSTRQGAGEQFF.

V and J are TRBV28 and TRBJ1-1; 8 bases fit TRBD1. CDR1 and CDR2 (germline): MDHEN, SYDVKM. J was trimmed by 1 base and V by 3 bases; bases with no gene match: 4. This CDR3 contains 15 residues. As DNA, the CDR3 is TGTGCCAGCAGTTTCAGGGGGCCCCCGAACACTGAAGCTTTCTTT. Translation: CASSFRGPPNTEAFF.

The chain has TRBV29-1 and TRBJ1-1; no firm D call. The V end was cut by 4 bases, the J end by 3 bases, with 12 bases between. CDR3 size: 13 residues. Germline V lookup: CDR1 SQVTM, CDR2 ANQGSEA. CDR3 sequence (DNA): TGCAGCGTTGCTGGGGAGTTGGACACTGAAGCTTTCTTT. Its protein product is CSVAGELDTEAFF.

This chain links TRBV30 with TRBJ2-7, with D tentatively TRBD1 (5 bases). Germline V gives CDR1 GTSNPN, CDR2 SVGIG (reference sequence). Deletions cut 7 bases from V and 2 bases from J, with 9 bases between. The CDR3 has 11 residues. The CDR3 loop reads CASDTTYEQYF. The CDR3 nucleotides are TGTGCCTCGGACACTACCTACGAGCAGTACTTC.

The chain uses TRBV29-1 and TRBJ2-1; 7 positions agree with TRBD2. The CDR3 consists of 17 residues. Per the germline V gene, CDR1 is SQVTM and CDR2 is ANQGSEA. After removal of 3 bases from V and 6 bases from J, the junction contained 17 bases not matched to a gene. CDR3 DNA sequence: TGCAGCGTTGAGGACCTGTCCGGGGGGTCGTTGGGCAATGAGCAGTTCTTC. It codes for CSVEDLSGGSLGNEQFF.

The chain combines TRBV5-1 with TRBJ2-5, with D maybe TRBD1 (5 bases). Trimming pared 1 base from V and 5 bases from J, leaving 15 bases between. Germline lookup yields CDR1 SGHRS and CDR2 YFSETQ. The CDR3 covers 15 residues. This CDR3 reads CASSLNGHIGETQYF. The CDR3 DNA follows: TGCGCCAGCAGCTTGAACGGACACATCGGGGAGACCCAGTACTTC.